The 21 T cell receptor beta chains in this list originate from one sample, sequenced in a study of identical twins. TCRdb redid the calling of the 5' RACE reads with MiXCR, one entry per CDR3 protein. Of 700,000 or so distinct CDR3 sequences listed, around 8.3% are singletons. This sample also belongs to another study, concerning yellow fever vaccine responses in identical twins.

What was sequenced was PBMCs. These receptors came from a young woman in good health.

This sequence joins TRBV6-2 or TRBV6-3 and TRBJ2-1, with D tentatively TRBD2 (6 bases). The CDR3 has 17 amino acids. The V end lost 6 bases, the J end lost 4 bases, and 22 bases lay between the germline ends. Germline V gene data show CDR1 as MNHEY and CDR2 as SVGEGT. For the CDR3, the DNA is TGTGCCAGCAGGCCCACAATCGAATGGGAGGTTTACAATGAGCAGTTCTTC. Its protein is CASRPTIEWEVYNEQFF.

This clonotype has only a few counts. V gene TRBV6-1 combines with J gene TRBJ1-6; no reliable D call. V was pared by 5 bases and J by 6 bases, with 14 bases between. Germline lookup yields CDR1 MNHNS and CDR2 SASEGT. The length of the CDR3 is 15 residues. CDR3 in amino acids: CASSKTGLSNSPLHF. CDR3 DNA sequence: TGTGCCAGCAGTAAAACCGGGCTATCTAATTCACCCCTCCACTTT.

The CDR3 loop reads CASSLVGRGSNEQFF. CDR3 in DNA: TGTGCCAGCAGCTTAGTCGGCAGGGGGAGCAATGAGCAGTTCTTC. The chain is built from TRBV7-8 and TRBJ2-1, with TRBD1 matching over 7 bases. The germline gives CDR1 SGHVS, CDR2 FQNEAQ. After removal of 1 base from V and 6 bases from J, the junction contained 6 bases not matched to a gene. The CDR3 consists of 15 residues.

The chain couples TRBV20-1 to TRBJ2-3; D perhaps matches TRBD1 (7 bases). This CDR3 contains 17 residues. V shed 0 bases and J shed 0 bases, with 16 bases lying between them. Germline CDR1 is DFQATT and CDR2 is SNEGSKA (reference sequence). The CDR3 here is CSARDLQGGLSTDTQYF. The CDR3 region has the DNA TGCAGTGCTAGAGATCTCCAGGGGGGCCTTAGCACAGATACGCAGTATTTT.

There are many counts of this clonotype. The chain carries TRBV13 and TRBJ1-5; 7 bases align to TRBD1. CDR3 length: 13 amino acids. With 3 bases clipped from V and 9 bases from J, the junction kept 5 bases outside the gene matches. In germline, CDR1 is PRHDT, CDR2 FYEKMQ (reference sequence). The CDR3 reads CASSLRGQRPQHF. DNA for the CDR3: TGTGCCAGCAGCTTGAGGGGGCAGCGGCCCCAGCATTTT. Based on the CDR3 plus reference TRBV13 and TRBJ1-5, the full variable domain is AAGVIQSPRHLIKEKRETATLKCYPIPRHDTVYWYQQGPGQDPQFLISFYEKMQSDKGSIPDRFSAQQFSDYHSELNMSSLELGDSALYFCASSLRGQRPQHFGDGTRLSIL.

CDR3 sequence (DNA): TGCGCCAGCAGCTTTGCGGTGGCCACTGAAGCTTTCTTT. The encoded protein is CASSFAVATEAFF. V is TRBV5-1 and J is TRBJ1-1; unclear D gene. This CDR3 has 13 amino acids. CDR1 and CDR2 (germline): SGHRS, YFSETQ. V was pared by 2 bases and J by 4 bases, with 9 bases between.

The chain employs TRBV28 and TRBJ2-7, with 7 positions matching TRBD2. Germline V CDR1 and CDR2: MDHEN, SYDVKM. V shed 4 bases and J 1 base; nucleotides not matched to a gene: 10. This CDR3 has 16 amino acids. The CDR3 region has the DNA TGTGCCAGCAGTTCCCCACTACTAGCGCTATCCTACGAGCAGTACTTC. Its translation is CASSSPLLALSYEQYF.

This clonotype has ten or more counts. CDR3 region: CASSLSSYNEQFF. For the CDR3, the DNA is TGTGCCAGCAGCTTGAGCTCCTACAATGAGCAGTTCTTC. The chain employs TRBV27 and TRBJ2-1; D is uncertain. This CDR3 has 13 amino acids. Between the trimmed V and J ends, which lost 6 bases and 0 bases, there was a span of 6 bases. CDR1 and CDR2 (germline): MNHEY, SMNVEV (reference sequence).

The V and J genes are TRBV20-1 and TRBJ2-1, with TRBD2 matching over 9 bases. The J segment lost 9 bases and the V segment lost 0 bases, leaving 9 bases of the junction unmatched. Germline V gene sequence: CDR1 DFQATT, CDR2 SNEGSKA (reference sequence). The CDR3 loop spans 15 amino acids. As DNA, the CDR3 is TGCAGTGCTAGAGATCCGCGGGAGGGCCTTGGTGAGCAGTTCTTC. Translating gives CSARDPREGLGEQFF.

This sequence joins TRBV11-2 and TRBJ2-3; 10 bases are shared with TRBD2. The CDR3 consists of 18 residues. Germline CDR1 reads SGHAT; CDR2 reads FQNNGV. Losses at the gene ends were 5 bases for V and 1 base for J; bases not matched to a gene: 12. CDR3 sequence reads: CASSRRTGTSERTDTQYF. DNA for the CDR3: TGTGCCAGCAGCCGCCGTACCGGGACTAGCGAACGCACAGATACGCAGTATTTT.

In this sample, this clonotype turned up a few times. The CDR3 sequence is CASSPPGATSTDTQYF. The CDR3, as DNA: TGTGCCAGCAGCCCGCCCGGAGCGACTAGCACAGATACGCAGTATTTT. The V gene is TRBV12-3 or TRBV12-4, the J gene TRBJ2-3; no clear D. V lost 6 bases and J 0 bases, leaving 16 bases between the germline ends. This CDR3 has 16 residues.

V and J are TRBV5-6 and TRBJ2-1; TRBD1 aligns across 8 bases. CDR3 size: 15 residues. V was pared by 1 base and J by 3 bases, with 3 bases of the junction left unmatched. CDR1 SGHDT and CDR2 YYEEEE come from the germline V gene. CDR3: CASSLSRGLYNEQFF. The CDR3 DNA sequence: TGTGCCAGCAGCTTGTCCAGGGGGCTCTACAATGAGCAGTTCTTC.

This clonotype was detected ten times or more. The chain joins TRBV29-1 to TRBJ2-5, with D perhaps TRBD1 (5 bases). The CDR3 spans 12 residues. Germline lookup yields CDR1 SQVTM and CDR2 ANQGSEA. With 7 bases removed from V and 5 bases from J, the gap between germline ends came to 14 bases. CDR3 DNA: TGCAGCGGTCTGCAGGGTGGTGAGACCCAGTACTTC. Its protein product is CSGLQGGETQYF.

This clonotype was picked up a small number of times. V gene TRBV28 combines with J gene TRBJ2-6; no clear D. Trimming shortened V by 4 bases and J by 4 bases, and 11 bases separated the two germline ends. The CDR3 loop spans 15 amino acids. Germline CDR1 and CDR2: MDHEN and SYDVKM. DNA for the CDR3: TGTGCCAGCAGTTATCCCACATGGGGGGCCAACGTCCTGACTTTC. Amino acids: CASSYPTWGANVLTF.

V is TRBV12-3 or TRBV12-4 and J is TRBJ2-3; perhaps TRBD2 as D (6 bases). The V gene lost 10 bases and the J gene lost 2 bases, with 28 bases spanning the gap. This CDR3 has 18 amino acids. DNA for the CDR3: TGTGCCATCACCAGGCCCGAGAGGGGACTTAATCCCACAGATACGCAGTATTTT. Protein sequence: CAITRPERGLNPTDTQYF.

This clonotype was observed a few times. This chain links TRBV7-9 with TRBJ2-4; 8 nucleotides line up with TRBD2. J gave up 5 bases and V 4 bases, and 4 bases lay outside the gene matches. Germline V lookup: CDR1 SEHNR, CDR2 FQNEAQ (reference sequence). The CDR3 consists of 14 residues. In nucleotides, the CDR3 is TGTGCCAGCAGCTCACCGGGACTAGAAAACATTCAGTACTTC. Residues: CASSSPGLENIQYF.

This clonotype was observed a handful of times. J is TRBJ2-2 and V is TRBV29-1; no reliable D call. The CDR3 loop spans 11 amino acids. Between the trimmed V and J ends, which lost 7 bases and 6 bases, there was a span of 9 bases. In germline, CDR1 is SQVTM, CDR2 ANQGSEA. DNA for the CDR3: TGCAGCGCCCCCGAGGCCGGGGAGCTGTTTTTT. Translating it yields CSAPEAGELFF.

This clonotype has a count of ten or more. V is TRBV7-2 and J is TRBJ2-2; TRBD1 aligns across 9 bases. From germline, CDR1 is SGHTA and CDR2 FQGNSA. The CDR3 extends over 13 amino acids. Losses at the gene ends were 2 bases for V and 14 bases for J; bases not matched to a gene: 6. CDR3 nucleotide sequence: TGTGCCAGCAGCTTACTGGGACAGGGTAAACTGTTTTTT. Translating gives CASSLLGQGKLFF. Filled out from reference TRBV7-2 and TRBJ2-2, the complete variable domain reads GAGVSQSPSNKVTEKGKDVELRCDPISGHTALYWYRQSLGQGLEFLIYFQGNSAPDKSGLPSDRFSAERTGGSVSTLTIQRTQQEDSAVYLCASSLLGQGKLFFGEGSRLTVL.

The chain joins TRBV6-5 to TRBJ2-7, with D perhaps being TRBD1 or TRBD2 (6 bases each). This CDR3 is 16 amino acids long. Per germline, CDR1 MNHEY and CDR2 SVGAGI. Trimming removed 2 bases at V and 5 bases at J, with 19 bases between. The CDR3 loop reads CASSYGGRLESHEQYF. The CDR3 DNA follows: TGTGCCAGCAGTTACGGGGGGCGTCTAGAGTCTCACGAGCAGTACTTC.

This clonotype occurred many times. The V gene is TRBV5-1, the J gene TRBJ2-1, with 10 positions matching TRBD2. Germline values: CDR1 SGHRS, CDR2 YFSETQ. This CDR3 comprises 16 residues. Trimming cost V 4 bases and J 0 bases; bases outside gene matches: 4. The CDR3 loop is CASSGSSGSSYNEQFF. In DNA form, the CDR3 reads TGCGCCAGCAGCGGATCTAGCGGGAGCTCCTACAATGAGCAGTTCTTC.

This clonotype occurred many times. V gene TRBV7-6 combines with J gene TRBJ2-7; the match to TRBD2 covers 8 bases. The CDR3 contains 15 residues. CDR1 is SGHVS and CDR2 is FNYEAQ in the germline V gene. J lost 2 bases, V lost 5 bases, and 8 bases had no gene match. The CDR3 DNA is TGTGCCAGCAGCCGAAGACTAGCGCAGACCTACGAGCAGTACTTC. Translation gives CASSRRLAQTYEQYF.